The following is a TCR beta chain sequence with its context. Its antigen is unidentified. The entry originates in a study of cytomegalovirus exposure and HLA in healthy donors. Both 60 Vbeta primers and 13 Jbeta primers went into the PCR. TCRdb's copy holds only in-frame clones and misses some; the assay was immunoSEQ multiplex PCR. The sample gives about 82,000 clones, 70% to 80% of which show up once; over 10% is in the top ten. Points from the study as a whole: The authors later found TCR association rates varying by HLA locus, with DRB1 most and HLA-C fewest. In a later analysis, around 18,000 TCR beta sequences were associated with HLA alleles at 0.05 false discovery rate.

Sequenced: PBMCs. The clonotype was recovered from a human donor in good health.

CDR3 DNA sequence: TGTGCCAGCTCACCCCGGACTCTCAAGAACACCGGGGAGCTGTTTTTT. Its translation: CASSPRTLKNTGELFF. The genes are TRBV18 and TRBJ2-2; tentatively, D is TRBD2 (5 bases). This CDR3 has 16 residues. V was pared by 3 bases and J by 1 base, with 12 bases between. Looked up from germline, CDR1 is KGHSH and CDR2 is LQKENI.